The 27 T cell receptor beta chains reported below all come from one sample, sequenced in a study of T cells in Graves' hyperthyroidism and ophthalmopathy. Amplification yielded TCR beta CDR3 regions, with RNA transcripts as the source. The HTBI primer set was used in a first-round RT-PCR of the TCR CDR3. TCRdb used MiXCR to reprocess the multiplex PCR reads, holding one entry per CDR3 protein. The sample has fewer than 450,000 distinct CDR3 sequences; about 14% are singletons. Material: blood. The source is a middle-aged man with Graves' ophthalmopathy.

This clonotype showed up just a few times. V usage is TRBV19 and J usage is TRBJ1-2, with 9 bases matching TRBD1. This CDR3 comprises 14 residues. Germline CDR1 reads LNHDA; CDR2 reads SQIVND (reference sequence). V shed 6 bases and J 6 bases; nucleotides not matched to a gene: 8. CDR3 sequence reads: CASSQDRGLDGYTF. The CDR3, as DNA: TGTGCCAGTAGCCAGGACAGGGGTCTCGATGGCTACACCTTC. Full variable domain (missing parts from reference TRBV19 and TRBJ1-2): DGGITQSPKYLFRKEGQNVTLSCEQNLNHDAMYWYRQDPGQGLRLIYYSQIVNDFQKGDIAEGYSVSREKKESFPLTVTSAQKNPTAFYLCASSQDRGLDGYTFGSGTRLTVV.

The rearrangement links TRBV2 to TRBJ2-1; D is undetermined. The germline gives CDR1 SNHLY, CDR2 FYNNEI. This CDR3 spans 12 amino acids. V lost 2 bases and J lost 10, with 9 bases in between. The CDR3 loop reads CASSERLGEQFF. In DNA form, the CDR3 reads TGTGCCAGCAGTGAACGTTTAGGGGAGCAGTTCTTC.

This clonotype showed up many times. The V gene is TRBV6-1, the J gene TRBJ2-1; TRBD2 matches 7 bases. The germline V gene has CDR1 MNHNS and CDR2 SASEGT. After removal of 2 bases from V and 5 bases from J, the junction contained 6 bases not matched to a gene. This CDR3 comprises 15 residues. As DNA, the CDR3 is TGTGCCAGCAGTGAATTCGGGGGAGGGAACAATGAGCAGTTCTTC. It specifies CASSEFGGGNNEQFF.

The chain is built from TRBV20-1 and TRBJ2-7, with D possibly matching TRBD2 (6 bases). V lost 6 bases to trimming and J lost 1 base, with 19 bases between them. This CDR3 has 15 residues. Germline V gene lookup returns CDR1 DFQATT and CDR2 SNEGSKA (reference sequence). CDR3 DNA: TGCAGTGCCCCCGACAGCGGGTCACCTTCCTACGAGCAGTACTTC. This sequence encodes CSAPDSGSPSYEQYF.

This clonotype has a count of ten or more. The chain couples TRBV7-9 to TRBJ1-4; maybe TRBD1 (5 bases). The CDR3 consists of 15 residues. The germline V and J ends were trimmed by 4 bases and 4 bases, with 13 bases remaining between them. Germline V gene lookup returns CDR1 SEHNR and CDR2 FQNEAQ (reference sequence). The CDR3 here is CASSSTERGNEKLFF. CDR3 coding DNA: TGTGCCAGCAGCTCCACAGAAAGGGGTAATGAAAAACTGTTTTTT. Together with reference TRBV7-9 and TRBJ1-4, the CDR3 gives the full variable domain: DTGVSQNPRHKITKRGQNVTFRCDPISEHNRLYWYRQTLGQGPEFLTYFQNEAQLEKSRLLSDRFSAERPKGSFSTLEIQRTEQGDSAMYLCASSSTERGNEKLFFGSGTQLSVL.

Written as DNA, the CDR3 is TGCAGTGCTAGACGGGGGGCAGGCGCGTCCGAGCAGTACTTC. This encodes CSARRGAGASEQYF. J is TRBJ2-7 and V is TRBV20-1; the D gene is possibly TRBD2 (7 bases). The CDR3 spans 14 residues. Trimming shortened V by 2 bases and J by 6 bases, and 17 bases separated the two germline ends. Germline lookup yields CDR1 DFQATT and CDR2 SNEGSKA (reference sequence).

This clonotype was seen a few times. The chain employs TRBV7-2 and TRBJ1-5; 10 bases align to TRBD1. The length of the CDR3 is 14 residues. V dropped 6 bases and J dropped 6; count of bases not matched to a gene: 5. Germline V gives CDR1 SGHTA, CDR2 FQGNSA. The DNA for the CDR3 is TGTGCCAGCAGGCCGGGACAGGGGCGTCAGCCCCAGCATTTT. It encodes CASRPGQGRQPQHF.

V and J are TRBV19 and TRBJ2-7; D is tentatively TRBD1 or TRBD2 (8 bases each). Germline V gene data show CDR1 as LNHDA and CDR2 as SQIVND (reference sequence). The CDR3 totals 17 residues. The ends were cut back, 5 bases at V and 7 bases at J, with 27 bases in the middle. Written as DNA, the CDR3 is TGTGCCAGTAGTCGTGGGACAGGAGGTATCAGCGGGAGTGAGCAGTACTTC. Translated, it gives CASSRGTGGISGSEQYF.

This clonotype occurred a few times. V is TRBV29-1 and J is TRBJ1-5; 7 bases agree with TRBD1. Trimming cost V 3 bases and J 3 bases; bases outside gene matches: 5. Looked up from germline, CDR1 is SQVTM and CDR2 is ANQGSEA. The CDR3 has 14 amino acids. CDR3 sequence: CSVDDRVNNQPQHF. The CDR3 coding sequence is TGCAGCGTTGACGACAGGGTGAACAATCAGCCCCAGCATTTT. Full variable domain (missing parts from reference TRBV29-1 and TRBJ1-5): SAVISQKPSRDICQRGTSLTIQCQVDSQVTMMFWYRQQPGQSLTLIATANQGSEATYESGFVIDKFPISRPNLTFSTLTVSNMSPEDSSIYLCSVDDRVNNQPQHFGDGTRLSIL.

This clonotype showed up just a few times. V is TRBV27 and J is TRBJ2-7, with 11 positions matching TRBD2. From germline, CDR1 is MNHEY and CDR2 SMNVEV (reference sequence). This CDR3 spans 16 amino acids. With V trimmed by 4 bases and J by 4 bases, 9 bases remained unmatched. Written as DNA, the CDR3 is TGTGCCAGCAGTTCACTAGCGGGAGAGGGGGTTTACGAGCAGTACTTC. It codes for CASSSLAGEGVYEQYF.

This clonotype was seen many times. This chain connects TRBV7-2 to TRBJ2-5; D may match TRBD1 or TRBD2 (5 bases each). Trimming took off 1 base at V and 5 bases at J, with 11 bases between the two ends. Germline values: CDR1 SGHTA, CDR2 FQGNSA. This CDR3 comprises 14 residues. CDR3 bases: TGTGCCAGCAGCTTAGAAAGGGACCGTGAGACCCAGTACTTC. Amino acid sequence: CASSLERDRETQYF.

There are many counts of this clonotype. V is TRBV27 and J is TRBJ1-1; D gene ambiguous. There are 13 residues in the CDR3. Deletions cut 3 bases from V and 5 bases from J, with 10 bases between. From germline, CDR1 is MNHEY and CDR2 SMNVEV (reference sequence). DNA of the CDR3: TGTGCCAGCAGTTTGCACAGCAAAACTGAAGCTTTCTTT. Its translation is CASSLHSKTEAFF.

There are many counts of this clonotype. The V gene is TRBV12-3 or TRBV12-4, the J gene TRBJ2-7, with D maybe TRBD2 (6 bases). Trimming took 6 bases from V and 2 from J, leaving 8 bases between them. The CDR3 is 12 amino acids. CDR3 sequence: CASSRETYEQYF. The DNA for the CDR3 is TGTGCCAGCAGCCGGGAGACCTACGAGCAGTACTTC.

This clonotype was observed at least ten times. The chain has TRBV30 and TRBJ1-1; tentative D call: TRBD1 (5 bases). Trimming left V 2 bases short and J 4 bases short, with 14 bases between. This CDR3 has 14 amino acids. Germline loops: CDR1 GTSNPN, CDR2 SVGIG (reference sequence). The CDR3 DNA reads TGTGCCTGGAGTCCCGGTACGGGGCCCACTGAAGCTTTCTTT. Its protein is CAWSPGTGPTEAFF.

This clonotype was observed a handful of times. The CDR3 reads CSVPGAVFSYEQYF. The CDR3 nucleotides are TGCAGTGTACCCGGGGCGGTTTTTTCCTACGAGCAGTACTTC. The rearrangement links TRBV20-1 to TRBJ2-7; tentatively, D is TRBD1 or TRBD2 (5 bases each). V was clipped by 7 bases and J by 1 base, with 17 bases between them. The CDR3 runs to 14 residues. Germline-derived CDR1 and CDR2 are DFQATT and SNEGSKA (reference sequence).

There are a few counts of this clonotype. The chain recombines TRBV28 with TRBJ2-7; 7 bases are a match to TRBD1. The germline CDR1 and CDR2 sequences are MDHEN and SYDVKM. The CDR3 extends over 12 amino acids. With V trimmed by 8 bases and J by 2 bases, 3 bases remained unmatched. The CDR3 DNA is TGTGCCAGCGGACAGGCCCCCTACGAGCAGTACTTC. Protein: CASGQAPYEQYF.

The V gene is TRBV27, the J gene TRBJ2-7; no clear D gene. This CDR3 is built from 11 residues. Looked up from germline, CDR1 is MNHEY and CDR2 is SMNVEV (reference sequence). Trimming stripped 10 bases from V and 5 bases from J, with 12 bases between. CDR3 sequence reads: CATSDTHEQYF. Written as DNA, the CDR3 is TGTGCCACCTCCGATACCCACGAGCAGTACTTC.

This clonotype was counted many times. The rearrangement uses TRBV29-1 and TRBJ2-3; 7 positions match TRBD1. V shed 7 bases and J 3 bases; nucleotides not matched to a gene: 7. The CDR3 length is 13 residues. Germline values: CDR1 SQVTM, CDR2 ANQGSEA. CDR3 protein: CSAMKGATDTQYF. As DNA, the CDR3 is TGCAGCGCCATGAAGGGGGCGACAGATACGCAGTATTTT.

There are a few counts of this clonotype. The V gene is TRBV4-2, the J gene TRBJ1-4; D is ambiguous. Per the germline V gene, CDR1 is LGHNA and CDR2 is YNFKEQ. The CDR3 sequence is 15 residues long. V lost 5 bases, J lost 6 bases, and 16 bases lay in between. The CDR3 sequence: CASSTIGQEDEKLFF. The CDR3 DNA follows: TGTGCCAGCAGCACCATTGGGCAGGAGGATGAAAAACTGTTTTTT.

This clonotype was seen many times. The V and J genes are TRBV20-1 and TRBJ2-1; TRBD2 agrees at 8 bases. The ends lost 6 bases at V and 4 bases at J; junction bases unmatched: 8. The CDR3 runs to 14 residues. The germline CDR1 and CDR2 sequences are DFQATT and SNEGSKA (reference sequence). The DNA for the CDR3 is TGCAGTGCCAACCCGGGACTAGGGTACAATGAGCAGTTCTTC. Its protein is CSANPGLGYNEQFF.

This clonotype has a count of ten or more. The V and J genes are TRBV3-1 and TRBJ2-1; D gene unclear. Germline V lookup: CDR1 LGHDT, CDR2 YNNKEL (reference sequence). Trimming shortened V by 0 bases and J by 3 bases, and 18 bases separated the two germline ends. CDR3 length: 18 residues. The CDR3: CASSQDLSTGPFYNEQFF. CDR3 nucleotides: TGTGCCAGCAGCCAAGATCTATCTACCGGTCCCTTCTACAATGAGCAGTTCTTC.

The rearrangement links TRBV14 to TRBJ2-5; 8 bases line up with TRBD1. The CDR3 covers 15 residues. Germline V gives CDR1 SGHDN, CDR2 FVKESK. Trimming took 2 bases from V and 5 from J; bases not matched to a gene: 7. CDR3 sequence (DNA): TGTGCCAGCAGCCAAAGGAGGACAGGGTTCGAGACCCAGTACTTC. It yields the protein CASSQRRTGFETQYF.

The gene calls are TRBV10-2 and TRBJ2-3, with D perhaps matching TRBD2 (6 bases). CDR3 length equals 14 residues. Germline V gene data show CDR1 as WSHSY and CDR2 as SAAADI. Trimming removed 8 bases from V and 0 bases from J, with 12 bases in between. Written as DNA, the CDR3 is TGCGCCAGCCAAAGACTAGGAAGCACAGATACGCAGTATTTT. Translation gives CASQRLGSTDTQYF.

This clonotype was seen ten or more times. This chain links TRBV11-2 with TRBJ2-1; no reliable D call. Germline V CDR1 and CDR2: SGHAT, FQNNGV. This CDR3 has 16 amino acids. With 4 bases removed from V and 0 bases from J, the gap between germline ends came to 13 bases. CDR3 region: CASSSFGGRSYNEQFF. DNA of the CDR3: TGTGCCAGCAGCTCCTTCGGCGGACGCTCCTACAATGAGCAGTTCTTC.

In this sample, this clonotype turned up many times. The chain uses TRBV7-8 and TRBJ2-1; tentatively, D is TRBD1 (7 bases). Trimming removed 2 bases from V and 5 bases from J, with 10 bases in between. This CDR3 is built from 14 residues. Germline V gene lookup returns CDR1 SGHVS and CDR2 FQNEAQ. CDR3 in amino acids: CASSLSRGDNEQFF. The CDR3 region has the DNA TGTGCCAGCAGCTTAAGCAGGGGGGACAATGAGCAGTTCTTC.

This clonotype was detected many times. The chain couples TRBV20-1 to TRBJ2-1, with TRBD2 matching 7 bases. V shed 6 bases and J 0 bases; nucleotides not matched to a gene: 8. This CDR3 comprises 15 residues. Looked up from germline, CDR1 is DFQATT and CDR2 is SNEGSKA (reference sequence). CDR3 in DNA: TGCAGTGCACAAAAAGCGGGACGCTCCTACAATGAGCAGTTCTTC. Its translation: CSAQKAGRSYNEQFF.

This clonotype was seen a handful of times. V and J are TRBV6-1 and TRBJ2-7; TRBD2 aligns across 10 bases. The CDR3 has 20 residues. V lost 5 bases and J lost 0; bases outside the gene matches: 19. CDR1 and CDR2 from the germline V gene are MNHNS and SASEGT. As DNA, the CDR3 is TGTGCCAGCAGTTCCCGCATTACCGGGACTAGCGCTACGACCTCCTACGAGCAGTACTTC. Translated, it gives CASSSRITGTSATTSYEQYF.